Reported below is one TCR beta chain. Its antigen is not known. The entry originates in a study of neoadjuvant anti-PD-1 for oral cavity cancer. The length of the CDR3 is 14 residues. The ends lost 6 bases at V and 2 bases at J; junction bases unmatched: 4. Germline CDR1 reads MNHNS; CDR2 reads SASEGT. Overall study results and limits: PBMC Gini-index clonality exceeded responders' in non-responders post-nivolumab. Pretreatment Treg/Th17 ratio correlated inversely with post-treatment tumor clonality.

The data were produced by immunoSEQ multiplex PCR, yet TCRdb's version contains in-frame clones alone and is incomplete. The data show roughly 14,000 clones, about 73% seen once. The time point was: after neoadjuvant nivolumab, at surgical resection. Cohort: HPV-negative, locally advanced oral cavity squamous cell carcinoma patients. The sequencing used PBMCs, collected after nivolumab (anti-PD-1) treatment. The V call is TRBV6-1, the J call TRBJ1-2, with 9 bases aligning to TRBD1. This receptor was obtained from a person between 35 and 79 years old with oral cavity squamous cell carcinoma. CDR3 sequence (DNA): TGTGCCAGCAGCCGGGACAGGGCCAACTATGGCTACACCTTC. This encodes CASSRDRANYGYTF.